This T cell receptor beta chain was recovered during a study of shared clonotypes between healthy human individuals. Study conclusions and caveats: Only blood was sampled; tissue repertoires likely differ.

Concerning this clone: Its target is unknown.

The assay was immunoSEQ multiplex PCR, and TCRdb's table has in-frame clones only and misses some. The repertoire holds about 1.1 million clones, with approximately 80% as singletons. The germline V and J ends were trimmed by 6 bases and 4 bases, with 21 bases remaining between them. Germline V lookup: CDR1 LNHDA, CDR2 SQIVND (reference sequence). This CDR3 region has 16 residues. The chain combines TRBV19 with TRBJ1-2; D possibly corresponds to TRBD1 (6 bases). This TCR derives from a man aged 18 to 35 in good health. Some clones in this sample may be carry-over from other donors' samples. The material sequenced was memory CD4+ T cells from PBMCs. Subset given: CD45RA-negative fraction. The CDR3, as DNA: TGTGCCAGTAGCGCAAAAACAGGGACCGCCACCTATGGCTACACCTTC. This gives the protein CASSAKTGTATYGYTF.